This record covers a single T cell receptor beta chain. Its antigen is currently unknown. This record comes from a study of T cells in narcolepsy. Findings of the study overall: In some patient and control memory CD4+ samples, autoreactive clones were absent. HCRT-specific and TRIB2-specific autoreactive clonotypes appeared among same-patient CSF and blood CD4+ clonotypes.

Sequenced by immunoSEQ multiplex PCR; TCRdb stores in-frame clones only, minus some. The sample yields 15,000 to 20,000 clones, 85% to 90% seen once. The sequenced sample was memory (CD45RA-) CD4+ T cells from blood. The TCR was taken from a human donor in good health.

The CDR3 nucleotides are TGCGCCACTTTGTACCGGGACGGGGGCTACGAGCAGTACTTC. Protein product: CATLYRDGGYEQYF. The chain employs TRBV23-1 and TRBJ2-7; a weak D match, TRBD2 (6 bases). TRBV23-1 is flagged as an ORF with uncertain function. The CDR3 covers 14 residues. The V end was cut by 10 bases, the J end by 3 bases, with 19 bases between.